A selection of T cell receptor beta chains follows, all from one sample in a study of cytotoxic CD8 clonotypes in ibrutinib-treated CLL. Clones were read by immunoSEQ multiplex PCR, and TCRdb kept only the in-frame ones, dropping some. The top ten hold about 7.6% of the sample, which has roughly 28,000 clones, approximately 85% seen once. The sequences come from PBMCs, collected after 24 months of ibrutinib treatment. These receptors originate from a human donor with chronic lymphocytic leukemia. Both conserved end residues are part of each CDR3. D genes are given only for firm matches. Some rows have no size entry. The others give once, few or many, or a class for an expanded clone.

v_call	d_call	j_call	clone_size	cdr3_nt	cdr3_aa
TRBV10-3	NA	TRBJ2-2	NA	TGTGCCATCAGTGAGTCAGTGGTTGACCCCTCGGCCGGGGAGCTGTTTTTT	CAISESVVDPSAGELFF
TRBV27	NA	TRBJ2-7	NA	TGTGCCAGCAGATACCTCACGAACTACGAGCAGTACTTC	CASRYLTNYEQYF
TRBV7-9	TRBD1	TRBJ2-2	NA	TGTGCCAGCAGACACAGGGGTCTCCCCACCGGGGAGCTGTTTTTT	CASRHRGLPTGELFF
TRBV11-2	TRBD2	TRBJ2-3	once	TGTGCCAGCAGCTTCTTTGCCAGCGGGGGCGCAGATACGCAGTATTTT	CASSFFASGGADTQYF
TRBV2	TRBD1	TRBJ2-3	few	TGTGCCAGCAGAGACAGGACAGGGCCTAGCACAGATACGCAGTATTTT	CASRDRTGPSTDTQYF
TRBV27	NA	TRBJ2-1	NA	TGTGCCAGCAGTACTGGGACAAACAATGAGCAGTTCTTC	CASSTGTNNEQFF
TRBV18	NA	TRBJ2-7	NA	TGTGCCAGCTCCGAGGACGGCGGCTCCTACGAGCAGTACTTC	CASSEDGGSYEQYF
TRBV30	NA	TRBJ1-2	NA	TGTGCCTGGAGTCCAAATCCGAGGAATGGCTACACCTTC	CAWSPNPRNGYTF
TRBV30	NA	TRBJ1-2	NA	TGTGCCTGGACCAGGAATGAAGGCTACACCTTC	CAWTRNEGYTF
TRBV5-4	TRBD2	TRBJ2-7	NA	TGTGCCAGCAGCTTGAAAGCGGGGCTGACCTACGAGCAGTACTTC	CASSLKAGLTYEQYF
TRBV19	NA	TRBJ1-4	NA	TGTGCCAGTAGTATCCGGACAGCCTCAACTAATGAAAAACTGTTTTTT	CASSIRTASTNEKLFF
TRBV7-2	TRBD2	TRBJ2-5	NA	TGTGCCAGCAGCCCCCGGGAGGGAGGGACCCAGTACTTC	CASSPREGGTQYF
TRBV5-5	TRBD1	TRBJ1-5	NA	TGTGCCAGCAGTCAGGGGGCCAATCAGCCCCAGCATTTT	CASSQGANQPQHF
TRBV5-8	NA	TRBJ1-5	NA	TGTGCCAGCAGCCCGGCGACAAGGGGTCAGCCCCAGCATTTT	CASSPATRGQPQHF
TRBV27	NA	TRBJ1-5	NA	TGTGCCAGCAGTTTAACTACCCCGAGCAATCAGCCCCAGCATTTT	CASSLTTPSNQPQHF
TRBV9	TRBD2	TRBJ2-3	NA	TGTGCCAGCAGCCAATGGACTAGCGGGGGGGCCGCAGATACGCAGTATTTT	CASSQWTSGGAADTQYF
TRBV19	NA	TRBJ1-4	NA	TGTGCCAGTAGTATGGGGACGGCGGATGAAAAACTGTTTTTT	CASSMGTADEKLFF
TRBV30	NA	TRBJ2-2	NA	TGTGCCTGGAAGGGTAACACCGGGGAGCTGTTTTTT	CAWKGNTGELFF
TRBV10-1	NA	TRBJ1-1	once	TGCGCCAGCAGCCGAGAGGGCGGCACTGAAGCTTTCTTT	CASSREGGTEAFF
TRBV10-3	NA	TRBJ1-1	NA	TGTGCCATCAGTGAGCCTCAGGTGGGCACTGAAGCTTTCTTT	CAISEPQVGTEAFF
TRBV7-6	NA	TRBJ2-3	NA	TGTGCCAGCAAAGAGGGGGGGCCCGCAGATACGCAGTATTTT	CASKEGGPADTQYF
TRBV6-5	NA	TRBJ1-6	few	TGTGCCAGCAAGACAGTCTATAATTCACCCCTCCACTTT	CASKTVYNSPLHF
TRBV10-3	NA	TRBJ2-3	NA	TGTGCCATCAGTGAGTCGTCCCCGGCACCTAGCACAGATACGCAGTATTTT	CAISESSPAPSTDTQYF
TRBV6-1	NA	TRBJ1-4	NA	TGTGCCAGCACTCCTGCGGGGGTTACTGAAAAACTGTTTTTT	CASTPAGVTEKLFF
TRBV28	NA	TRBJ1-6	NA	TGTGCCAGCAGTTTGGGGGCCCTGAGCTCCTATAATTCACCCCTCCACTTT	CASSLGALSSYNSPLHF
TRBV5-1	NA	TRBJ2-1	NA	TGCGCCAGCAGCTTGAGCTTCGGGTTAAACAATGAGCAGTTCTTC	CASSLSFGLNNEQFF
TRBV5-1	NA	TRBJ1-2	NA	TGCGCCAGCAGCTTGGAAGTAGGGGTGATCGATGGCTACACCTTC	CASSLEVGVIDGYTF
TRBV13	NA	TRBJ2-4	NA	TGTGCCACCTCGACAGTGGAAGTAAACATTCAGTACTTC	CATSTVEVNIQYF
TRBV29-1	NA	TRBJ1-2	NA	TGCAGCGCAAATGCGGGGGAATATGGCTACACCTTC	CSANAGEYGYTF
TRBV30	NA	TRBJ1-6	NA	TGTGCCTGGAGTGTAGGAGGCGGTAATTCACCCCTCCACTTT	CAWSVGGGNSPLHF
TRBV5-8	TRBD1	TRBJ1-4	NA	TGTGCCAGCAGCCGGAACAGGGGAGAAGAAAAACTGTTTTTT	CASSRNRGEEKLFF
TRBV30	NA	TRBJ1-1	once	TGTGCCTGGGAGCGGAACACTGAAGCTTTCTTT	CAWERNTEAFF
TRBV18	NA	TRBJ1-4	NA	TGTGCCAGCTCACCACAGGAAAATGAAAAACTGTTTTTT	CASSPQENEKLFF
TRBV7-2	NA	TRBJ1-5	NA	TGTGCCAGCGCGACGGAAAATCAGCCCCAGCATTTT	CASATENQPQHF
TRBV6-1	TRBD1	TRBJ1-6	NA	TGTGCCAGCAGTGAAGCTTCTGGACAGGGAATGTCCTATAATTCACCCCTCCACTTT	CASSEASGQGMSYNSPLHF
TRBV27	NA	TRBJ2-7	NA	TGTGCCAGCAGTTTCCTAGGTCCTCTCTACGAGCAGTACTTC	CASSFLGPLYEQYF
TRBV10-1	TRBD1	TRBJ2-1	NA	TGCGCCAGCAGTCCCCTGGGACAGATATACAATGAGCAGTTCTTC	CASSPLGQIYNEQFF
TRBV7-6	TRBD1	TRBJ2-5	NA	TGTGCCAGCAGCTTCGGGCAGGGGGATCTGGAGACCCAGTACTTC	CASSFGQGDLETQYF
TRBV27	NA	TRBJ1-4	NA	TGTGCCAGCAGTTTATGGGGTCGGGAAAAACTGTTTTTT	CASSLWGREKLFF
TRBV30	NA	TRBJ2-5	NA	TGTGCCTGGAGTTCGGCCCCCTACCAAGAGACCCAGTACTTC	CAWSSAPYQETQYF
TRBV18	TRBD1	TRBJ2-5	NA	TGTGCCAGCTCACCACCGGGACAGGGGGCTGAGACCCAGTACTTC	CASSPPGQGAETQYF
TRBV5-6	NA	TRBJ1-4	NA	TGTGCCAGCAGCTTGGCAGGGGTGGTTGGTGAAAAACTGTTTTTT	CASSLAGVVGEKLFF
TRBV7-3	NA	TRBJ2-1	few	TGTGCCAGCAGCTTAGGCGTCAATGAGCAGTTCTTC	CASSLGVNEQFF
TRBV27	TRBD2	TRBJ2-1	NA	TGTGCCAGCAGTTTAATTGCGGGGGGGACTACGAATGAGCAGTTCTTC	CASSLIAGGTTNEQFF
TRBV5-6	NA	TRBJ2-1	NA	TGTGCCAGCAGCTTGGTACGTGATGGGGAGCAGTTCTTC	CASSLVRDGEQFF
TRBV18	NA	TRBJ1-1	NA	TGTGCCAGCTCACCCAGAGGGATTTTGAACACTGAAGCTTTCTTT	CASSPRGILNTEAFF
TRBV11-2	NA	TRBJ1-1	NA	TGTGCCAGCAGCTCATCCTCCCGTACTGAAGCTTTCTTT	CASSSSSRTEAFF
TRBV4-1	TRBD2	TRBJ2-1	NA	TGCGCCAGCAGCCAAGATCCTAGCGGGGGAGCCCCCCCATCCAATGAGCAGTTCTTC	CASSQDPSGGAPPSNEQFF
TRBV29-1	NA	TRBJ1-1	NA	TGCAGCGTTGAAGAGCCAGTCTGGGGCACTGAAGCTTTCTTT	CSVEEPVWGTEAFF